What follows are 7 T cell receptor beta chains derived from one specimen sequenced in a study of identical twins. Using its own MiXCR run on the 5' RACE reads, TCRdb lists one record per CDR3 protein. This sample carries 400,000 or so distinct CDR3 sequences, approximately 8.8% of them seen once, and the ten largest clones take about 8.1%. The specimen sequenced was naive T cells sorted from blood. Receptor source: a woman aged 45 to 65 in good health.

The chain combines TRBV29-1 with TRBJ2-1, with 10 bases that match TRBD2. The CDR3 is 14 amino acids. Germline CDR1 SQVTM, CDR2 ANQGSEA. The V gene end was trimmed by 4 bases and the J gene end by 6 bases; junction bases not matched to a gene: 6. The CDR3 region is CSVVRTSGINEQFF. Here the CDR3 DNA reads TGCAGCGTTGTTAGGACTAGCGGAATCAATGAGCAGTTCTTC.

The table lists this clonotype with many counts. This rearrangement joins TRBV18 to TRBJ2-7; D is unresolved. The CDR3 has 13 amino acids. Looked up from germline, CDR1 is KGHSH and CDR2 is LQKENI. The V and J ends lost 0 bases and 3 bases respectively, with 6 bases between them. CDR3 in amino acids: CASSPPRGYEQYF. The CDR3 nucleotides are TGTGCCAGCTCACCACCGAGAGGCTACGAGCAGTACTTC.

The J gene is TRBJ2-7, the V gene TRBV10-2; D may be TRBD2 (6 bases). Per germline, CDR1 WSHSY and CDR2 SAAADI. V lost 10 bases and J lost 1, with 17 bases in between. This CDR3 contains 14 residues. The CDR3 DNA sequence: TGCGCCACCGACTCCGGGACTGGGTCCTACGAGCAGTACTTC. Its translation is CATDSGTGSYEQYF.

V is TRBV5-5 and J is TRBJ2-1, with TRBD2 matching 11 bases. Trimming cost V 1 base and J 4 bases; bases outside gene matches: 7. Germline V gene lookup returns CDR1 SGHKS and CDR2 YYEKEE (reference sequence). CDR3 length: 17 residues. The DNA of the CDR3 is TGTGCCAGCAGCTTGTACTTAGCGGGAGGGACTTACAATGAGCAGTTCTTC. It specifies CASSLYLAGGTYNEQFF.

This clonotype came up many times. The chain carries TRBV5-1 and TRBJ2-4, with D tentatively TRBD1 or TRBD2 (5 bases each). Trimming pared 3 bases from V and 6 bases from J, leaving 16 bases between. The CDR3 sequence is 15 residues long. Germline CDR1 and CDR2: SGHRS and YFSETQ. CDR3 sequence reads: CASSSGAKERNIQYF. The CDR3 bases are TGCGCCAGCAGCTCCGGGGCAAAGGAGCGAAACATTCAGTACTTC.

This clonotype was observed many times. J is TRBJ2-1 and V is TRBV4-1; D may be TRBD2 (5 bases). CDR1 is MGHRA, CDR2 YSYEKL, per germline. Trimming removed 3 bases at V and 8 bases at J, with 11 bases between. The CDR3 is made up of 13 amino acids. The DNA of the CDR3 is TGCGCCAGCAGCCAGGATGCGGAGGATGAGCAGTTCTTC. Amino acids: CASSQDAEDEQFF.

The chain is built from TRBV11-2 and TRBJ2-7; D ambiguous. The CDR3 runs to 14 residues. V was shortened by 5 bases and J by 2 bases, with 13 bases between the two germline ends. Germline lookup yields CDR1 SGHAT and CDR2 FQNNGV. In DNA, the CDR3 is TGTGCCAGCAGCCCCGACGGGTATCCCTACGAGCAGTACGTC. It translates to CASSPDGYPYEQYV.